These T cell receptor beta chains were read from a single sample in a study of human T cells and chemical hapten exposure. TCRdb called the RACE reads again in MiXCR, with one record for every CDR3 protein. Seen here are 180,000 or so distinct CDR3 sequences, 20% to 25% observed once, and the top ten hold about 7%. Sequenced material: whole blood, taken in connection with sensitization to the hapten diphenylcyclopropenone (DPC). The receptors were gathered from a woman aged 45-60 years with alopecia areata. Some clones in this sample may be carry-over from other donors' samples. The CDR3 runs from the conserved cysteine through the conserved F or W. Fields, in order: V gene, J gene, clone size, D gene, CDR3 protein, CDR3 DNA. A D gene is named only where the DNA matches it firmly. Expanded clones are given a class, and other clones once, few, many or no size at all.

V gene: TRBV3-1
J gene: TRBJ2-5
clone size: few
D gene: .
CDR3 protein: CASSQGPNQETQYF
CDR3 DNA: TGTGCCAGCAGCCAAGGACCAAACCAAGAGACCCAGTACTTC

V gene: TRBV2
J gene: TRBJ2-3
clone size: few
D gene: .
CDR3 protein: CASSGQRNTDTQYF
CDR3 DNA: TGTGCCAGCAGTGGTCAGCGGAACACAGATACGCAGTATTTT

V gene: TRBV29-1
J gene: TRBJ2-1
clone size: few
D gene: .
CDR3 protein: CSVERDRVTWERANEQFF
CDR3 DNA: TGCAGCGTTGAACGGGATAGAGTTACGTGGGAGAGGGCTAATGAGCAGTTCTTC

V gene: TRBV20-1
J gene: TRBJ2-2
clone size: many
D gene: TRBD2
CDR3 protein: CSARPHLLAGGPQNTGELFF
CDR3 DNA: TGCAGTGCTAGGCCCCACCTACTAGCGGGAGGGCCCCAGAACACCGGGGAGCTGTTTTTT

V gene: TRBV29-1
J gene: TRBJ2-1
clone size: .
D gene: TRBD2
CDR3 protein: CSVPTSAGPYNEQFF
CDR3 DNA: TGCAGCGTCCCTACTAGCGCAGGACCTTACAATGAGCAGTTCTTC

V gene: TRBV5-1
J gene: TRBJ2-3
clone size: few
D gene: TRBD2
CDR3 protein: CASSLASGDTDTQYF
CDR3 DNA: TGCGCCAGCAGCTTGGCTAGCGGCGACACAGATACGCAGTATTTT

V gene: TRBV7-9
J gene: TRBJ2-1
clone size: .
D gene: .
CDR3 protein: CASSSRGELEQFF
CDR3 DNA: TGTGCCAGCAGCTCCCGAGGGGAGCTGGAGCAGTTCTTC

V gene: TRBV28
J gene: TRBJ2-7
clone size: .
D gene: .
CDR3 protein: CASSLVQEIPYEQYF
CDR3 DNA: TGTGCCAGCAGTTTGGTGCAGGAGATTCCCTACGAGCAGTACTTC

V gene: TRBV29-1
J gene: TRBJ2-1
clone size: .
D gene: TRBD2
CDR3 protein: CSVGTSAHNEQFF
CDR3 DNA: TGCAGCGTTGGGACTAGCGCCCACAATGAGCAGTTCTTC

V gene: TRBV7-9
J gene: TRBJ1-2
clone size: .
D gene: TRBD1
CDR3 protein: CASSRDSNNYGYTF
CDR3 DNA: TGTGCCAGCAGCCGGGACAGCAATAACTATGGCTACACCTTC

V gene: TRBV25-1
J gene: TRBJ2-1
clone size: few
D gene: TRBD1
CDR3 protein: CASGRSRTGVGTSSYNEQFF
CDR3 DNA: TGTGCCAGCGGAAGAAGTCGGACAGGGGTCGGGACCAGCTCCTACAATGAGCAGTTCTTC

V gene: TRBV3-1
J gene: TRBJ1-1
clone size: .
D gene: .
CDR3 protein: CASSQEARGSAFF
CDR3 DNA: TGTGCCAGCAGCCAAGAGGCCCGGGGATCAGCTTTCTTT

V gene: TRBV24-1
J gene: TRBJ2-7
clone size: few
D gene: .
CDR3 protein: CATSDGGRQSYEQYF
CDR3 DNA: TGTGCCACCAGTGATGGGGGAAGACAAAGCTACGAGCAGTACTTC

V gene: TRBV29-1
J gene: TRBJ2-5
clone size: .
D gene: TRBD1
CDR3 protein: CSVEDPGGTGGSIQETQYF
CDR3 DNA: TGCAGCGTTGAAGATCCAGGCGGGACAGGGGGCTCCATCCAAGAGACCCAGTACTTC

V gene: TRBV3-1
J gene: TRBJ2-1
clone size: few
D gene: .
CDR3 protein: CASSPSMARGKRNEQFF
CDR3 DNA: TGTGCCAGCAGCCCCTCCATGGCTCGCGGGAAGAGGAATGAGCAGTTCTTC

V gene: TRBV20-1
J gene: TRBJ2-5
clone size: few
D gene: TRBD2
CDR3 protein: CSVRTSQETQYF
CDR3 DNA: TGCAGTGTCAGGACTAGCCAAGAGACCCAGTACTTC

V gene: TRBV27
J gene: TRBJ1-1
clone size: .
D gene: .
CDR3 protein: CASSFYPGSTEAFF
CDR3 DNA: TGTGCCAGCAGTTTCTACCCAGGGAGCACTGAAGCTTTCTTT

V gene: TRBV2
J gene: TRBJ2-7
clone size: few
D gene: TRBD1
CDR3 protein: CASRGQALPSDEQYF
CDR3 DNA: TGTGCCAGCAGAGGACAGGCCCTGCCTTCGGACGAGCAGTACTTC

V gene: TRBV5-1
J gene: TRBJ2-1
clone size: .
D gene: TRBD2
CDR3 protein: CASSLGLAGGFTYNEQFF
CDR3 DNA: TGCGCCAGCAGCTTAGGACTAGCGGGGGGGTTCACCTACAATGAGCAGTTCTTC

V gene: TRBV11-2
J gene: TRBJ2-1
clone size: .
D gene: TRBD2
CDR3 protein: CASSLRPQLAGRSNEQFF
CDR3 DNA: TGTGCCAGCAGCCTAAGGCCCCAACTAGCGGGGAGGAGCAATGAGCAGTTCTTC

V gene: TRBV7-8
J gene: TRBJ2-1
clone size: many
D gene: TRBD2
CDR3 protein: CASSPQRGGEQFF
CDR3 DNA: TGTGCCAGCAGCCCCCAGCGGGGAGGTGAGCAGTTCTTC

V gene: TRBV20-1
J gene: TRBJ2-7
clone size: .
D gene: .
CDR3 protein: CSVKKPPYEQYF
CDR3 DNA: TGCAGTGTGAAGAAGCCCCCCTACGAGCAGTACTTC

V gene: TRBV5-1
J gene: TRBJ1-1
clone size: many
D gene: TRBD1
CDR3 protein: CASSYRGETEAFF
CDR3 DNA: TGCGCCAGCAGCTACAGGGGAGAAACTGAAGCTTTCTTT

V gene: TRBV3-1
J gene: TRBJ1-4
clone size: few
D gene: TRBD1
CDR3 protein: CASSQSPGQNEKLFF
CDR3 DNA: TGTGCCAGCAGCCAATCCCCGGGACAGAACGAAAAACTGTTTTTT

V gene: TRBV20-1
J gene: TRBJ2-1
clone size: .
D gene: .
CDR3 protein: CSAIDFRPENNEQFF
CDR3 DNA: TGCAGTGCTATTGACTTCAGACCAGAAAACAATGAGCAGTTCTTC

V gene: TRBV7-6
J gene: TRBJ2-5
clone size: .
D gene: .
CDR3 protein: CASSYGTSRSETQYF
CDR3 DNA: TGTGCCAGCAGCTACGGTACTAGTAGATCAGAGACCCAGTACTTC

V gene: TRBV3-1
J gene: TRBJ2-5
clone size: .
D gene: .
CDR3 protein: CASSQVDGETQYF
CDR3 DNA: TGTGCCAGCAGCCAGGTGGACGGAGAGACCCAGTACTTC

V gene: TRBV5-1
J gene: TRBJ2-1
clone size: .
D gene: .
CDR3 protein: CASRRDNEQFF
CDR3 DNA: TGCGCCAGCCGACGAGACAATGAGCAGTTCTTC

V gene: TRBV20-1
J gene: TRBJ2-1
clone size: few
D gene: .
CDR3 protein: CSARLTTEQFF
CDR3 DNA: TGCAGTGCTAGGTTGACTACTGAGCAGTTCTTC

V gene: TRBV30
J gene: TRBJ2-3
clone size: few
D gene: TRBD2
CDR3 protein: CACPGLAGGTQYF
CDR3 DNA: TGTGCCTGTCCGGGACTAGCGGGAGGTACGCAGTATTTT

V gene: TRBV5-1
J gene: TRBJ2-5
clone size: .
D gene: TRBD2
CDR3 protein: CASSPGLAVETQYF
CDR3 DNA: TGCGCCAGCAGCCCGGGACTAGCTGTAGAGACCCAGTACTTC

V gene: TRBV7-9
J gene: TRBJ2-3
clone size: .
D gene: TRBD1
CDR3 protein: CASSSGTGGADTQYF
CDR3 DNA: TGTGCCAGCAGCTCAGGGACAGGGGGCGCAGATACGCAGTATTTT

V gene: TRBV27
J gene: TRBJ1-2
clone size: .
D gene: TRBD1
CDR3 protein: CASSLLGTGANYGYTF
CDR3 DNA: TGTGCCAGCAGTTTATTGGGGACAGGAGCTAACTATGGCTACACCTTC

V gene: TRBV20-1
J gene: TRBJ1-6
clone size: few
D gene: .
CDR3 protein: CSARVGGSSYNSPLHF
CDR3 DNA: TGCAGTGCTAGAGTAGGGGGGAGCTCCTATAATTCACCCCTCCACTTT

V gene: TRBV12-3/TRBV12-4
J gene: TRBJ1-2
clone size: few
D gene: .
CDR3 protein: CASSLVRNYGYTF
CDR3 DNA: TGTGCCAGCAGTTTAGTACGAAACTATGGCTACACCTTC

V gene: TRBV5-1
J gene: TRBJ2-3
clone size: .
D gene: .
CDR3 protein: CASSSLDRSTDTQYF
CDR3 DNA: TGCGCCAGCAGCTCCCTAGACAGGAGCACAGATACGCAGTATTTT

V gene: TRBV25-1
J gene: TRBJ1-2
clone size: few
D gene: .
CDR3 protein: CASSVPGDNYGYTF
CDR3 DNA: TGTGCCAGCAGTGTTCCAGGGGACAACTATGGCTACACCTTC

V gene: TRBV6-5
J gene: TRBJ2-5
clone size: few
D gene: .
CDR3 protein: CASSYSGETQYF
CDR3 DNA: TGTGCCAGCAGTTACTCTGGAGAGACCCAGTACTTC

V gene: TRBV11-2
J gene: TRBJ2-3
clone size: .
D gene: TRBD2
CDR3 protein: CASSSRTLAGVADTQYF
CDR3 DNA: TGTGCCAGCAGCTCCCGGACACTAGCGGGAGTTGCAGATACGCAGTATTTT

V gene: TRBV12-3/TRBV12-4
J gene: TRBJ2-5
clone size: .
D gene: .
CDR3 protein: CASSLAPVSETQYF
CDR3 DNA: TGTGCCAGCAGTTTAGCGCCCGTATCCGAGACCCAGTACTTC

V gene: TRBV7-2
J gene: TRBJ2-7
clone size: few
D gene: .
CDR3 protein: CASSRGRSYEQYF
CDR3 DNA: TGTGCCAGCAGCCGGGGTCGTAGTTACGAGCAGTACTTC

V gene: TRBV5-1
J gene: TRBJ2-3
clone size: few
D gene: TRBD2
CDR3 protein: CASSLRTSGADTQYF
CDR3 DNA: TGCGCCAGCAGCCTTCGGACTAGCGGGGCGGATACGCAGTATTTT

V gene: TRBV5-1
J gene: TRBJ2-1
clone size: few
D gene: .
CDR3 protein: CASSLAGGVNYNEQFF
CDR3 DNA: TGCGCCAGCAGCTTGGCCGGAGGAGTTAACTACAATGAGCAGTTCTTC

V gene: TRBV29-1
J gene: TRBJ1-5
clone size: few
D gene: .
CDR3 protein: CSVAEGQDQPQHF
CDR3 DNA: TGCAGCGTTGCAGAAGGACAAGATCAGCCCCAGCATTTT

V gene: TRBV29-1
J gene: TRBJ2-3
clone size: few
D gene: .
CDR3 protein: CSVGDIGFTDTQYF
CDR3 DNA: TGCAGCGTTGGGGACATCGGGTTTACAGATACGCAGTATTTT

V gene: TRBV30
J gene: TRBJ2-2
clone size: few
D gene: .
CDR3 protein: CAWRAQEAGELFF
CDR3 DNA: TGTGCCTGGAGAGCACAGGAGGCCGGGGAGCTGTTTTTT

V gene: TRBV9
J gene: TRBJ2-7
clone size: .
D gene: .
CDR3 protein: CASSPLWGSSYEQYF
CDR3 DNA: TGTGCCAGCAGCCCGTTATGGGGTAGCTCCTACGAGCAGTACTTC

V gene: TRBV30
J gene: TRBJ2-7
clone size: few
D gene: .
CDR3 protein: CAWNRASYEQYF
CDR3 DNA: TGTGCCTGGAATAGGGCCTCCTACGAGCAGTACTTC

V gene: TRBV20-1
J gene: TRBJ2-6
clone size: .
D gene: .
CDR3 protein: CSARGGGDGANVLTF
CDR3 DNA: TGCAGTGCTAGGGGAGGGGGCGATGGGGCCAACGTCCTGACTTTC

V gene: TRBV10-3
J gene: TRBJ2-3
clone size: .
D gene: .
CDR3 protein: CAISHPGGTDTQYF
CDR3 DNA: TGTGCCATCTCCCACCCCGGGGGCACAGATACGCAGTATTTT

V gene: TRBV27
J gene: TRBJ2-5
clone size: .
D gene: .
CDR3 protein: CASKSPDYNQETQYF
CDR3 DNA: TGTGCCAGCAAGTCCCCTGACTATAACCAAGAGACCCAGTACTTC

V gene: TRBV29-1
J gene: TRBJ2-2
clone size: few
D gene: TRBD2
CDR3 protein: CSVEEERLAGGLTGELFF
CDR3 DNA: TGCAGCGTTGAAGAGGAAAGACTAGCGGGAGGACTAACCGGGGAGCTGTTTTTT

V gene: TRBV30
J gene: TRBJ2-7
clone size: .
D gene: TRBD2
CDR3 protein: CAWSPGTSSDEQYF
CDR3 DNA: TGTGCCTGGAGTCCCGGGACTAGCTCCGACGAGCAGTACTTC

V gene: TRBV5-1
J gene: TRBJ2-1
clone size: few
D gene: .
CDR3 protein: CASSPRGNNEQFF
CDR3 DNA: TGCGCCAGCTCCCCTAGAGGCAACAATGAGCAGTTCTTC

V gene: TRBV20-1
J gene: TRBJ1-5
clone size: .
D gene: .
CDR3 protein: CSAKRGNSNQPQHF
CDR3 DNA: TGCAGTGCCAAAAGGGGGAATAGCAATCAGCCCCAGCATTTT

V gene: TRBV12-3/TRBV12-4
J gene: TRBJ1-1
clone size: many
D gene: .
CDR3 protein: CASSFSRERNTEAFF
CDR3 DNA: TGTGCCAGCAGTTTTAGCAGAGAACGGAACACTGAAGCTTTCTTT

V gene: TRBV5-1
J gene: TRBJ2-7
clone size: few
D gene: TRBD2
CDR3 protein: CASSWASGTYEQYF
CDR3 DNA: TGCGCCAGCAGCTGGGCTAGCGGTACCTACGAGCAGTACTTC